This paragraph reports one T cell receptor (beta chain). Antigen specificity is unknown. The sample comes from a study of T cell responses to AZD1222 COVID-19 vaccine. Study conclusions and caveats: Dominant CD4 TCR responses targeted spike regions 160-218 and 743-854. A mostly white British donor set with more females was recruited, and clonal diversity was possibly underestimated. Just six or seven AZD1222 recipients tested seropositive at baseline.

Sequenced by immunoSEQ multiplex PCR; TCRdb stores in-frame clones only, minus some. The sample includes approximately 100,000 clones, 75% to 90% of them seen just once. The V and J ends lost 4 bases and 5 bases respectively, with 12 bases between them. There are 15 residues in the CDR3. Germline CDR1 reads MRHNA; CDR2 reads SNTAGT. This receptor was identified in an adult in good health. This chain links TRBV6-4 with TRBJ1-6, with D maybe TRBD1 (5 bases). This sample comprised peripheral blood, obtained on day 0 of AZD1222 vaccination. The CDR3 sequence: CASSGGVDHNSPLHF. The CDR3 region has the DNA TGTGCCAGCAGTGGGGGGGTTGATCATAATTCACCCCTCCACTTT.